This T cell receptor beta chain was documented in a study of molecular identifiers for immune sequencing clone quantification. J lost 0 bases, V lost 3 bases, and 28 bases had no gene match. The CDR3 contains 24 residues. This clonotype was observed at least ten times. Bulk libraries came from a prior protocol with listed TCR primers. Via MiXCR, TCRdb re-called the PCR reads, giving one row per CDR3 protein. The sample consists of over 600,000 distinct CDR3 sequences, 20% of them appearing once. Using 10%, 30% or 50% RNA, naive CD8 libraries were derived from roughly 20,000 to 1,000,000 sorted cells. A CD8+CD4-CCR7+CD45RA+ gate was used to sort naive CD8 T cells.

The chain uses TRBV23-1 and TRBJ2-2, with 7 bases lining up with TRBD1. TRBV23-1 is known as an ORF, though its function is uncertain. This TCR was recovered from a human donor in good health. Some libraries in this study had Jurkat cell RNA spiked in. Source material: naive CD8+ T cells from blood, with Jurkat cell RNA spiked in. Regarding subset: FACS-sorted CD8+CD4-CCR7+CD45RA+ naive T cells. The CDR3: CASSHHVKLTGSAAPFANTGELFF. CDR3 nucleotide sequence: TGCGCCAGCAGTCACCACGTCAAACTGACAGGGAGTGCCGCCCCGTTCGCGAACACCGGGGAGCTGTTTTTT.